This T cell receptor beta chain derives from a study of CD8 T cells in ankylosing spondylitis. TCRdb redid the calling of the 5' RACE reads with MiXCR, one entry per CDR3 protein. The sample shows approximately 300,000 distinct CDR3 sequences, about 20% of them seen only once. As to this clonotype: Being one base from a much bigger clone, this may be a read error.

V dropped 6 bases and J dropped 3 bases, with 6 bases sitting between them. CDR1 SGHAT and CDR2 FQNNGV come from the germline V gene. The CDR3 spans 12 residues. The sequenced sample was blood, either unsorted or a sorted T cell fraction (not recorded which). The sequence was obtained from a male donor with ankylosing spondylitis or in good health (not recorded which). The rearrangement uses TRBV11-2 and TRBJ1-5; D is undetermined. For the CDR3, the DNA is TGTGCCAGCAGTTCAGTCAATCAGCCCCAGCATTTT. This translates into CASSSVNQPQHF. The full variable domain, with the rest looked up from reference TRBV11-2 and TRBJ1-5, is EAGVAQSPRYKIIEKRQSVAFWCNPISGHATLYWYQQILGQGPKLLIQFQNNGVVDDSQLPKDRFSAERLKGVDSTLKIQPAKLEDSAVYLCASSSVNQPQHFGDGTRLSIL.